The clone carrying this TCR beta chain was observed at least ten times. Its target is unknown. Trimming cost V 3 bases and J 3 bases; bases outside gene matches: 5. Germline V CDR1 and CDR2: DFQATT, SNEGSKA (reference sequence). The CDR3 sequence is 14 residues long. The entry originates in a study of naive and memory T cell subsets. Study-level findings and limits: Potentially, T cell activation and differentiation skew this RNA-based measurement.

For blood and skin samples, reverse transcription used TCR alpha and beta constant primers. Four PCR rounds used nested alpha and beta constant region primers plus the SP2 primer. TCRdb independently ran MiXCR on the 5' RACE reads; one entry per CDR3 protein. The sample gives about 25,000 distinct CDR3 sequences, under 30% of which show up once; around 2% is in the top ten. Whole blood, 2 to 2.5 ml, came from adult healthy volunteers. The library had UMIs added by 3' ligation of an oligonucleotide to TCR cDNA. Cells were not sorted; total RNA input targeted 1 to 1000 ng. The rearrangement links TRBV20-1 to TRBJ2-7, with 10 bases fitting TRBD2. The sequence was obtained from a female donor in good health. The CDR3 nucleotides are TGCAGTGCTAGCGATACTAGCGGGAACTACGAGCAGTACTTC. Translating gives CSASDTSGNYEQYF.